A single sample is the source of the 5 T cell receptor beta chains below, sequenced in a study of shared clonotypes between healthy human individuals. Generated by immunoSEQ multiplex PCR, the TCRdb table keeps only in-frame clones and is missing some. Found here are about 490,000 clones, over 60% of them singletons; the top ten hold 10% to 15%. The source material was PBMCs. These receptors all stem from a woman in her 40s in good health. Some clones in this sample may be carry-over from other donors' samples.

This sequence joins TRBV7-2 and TRBJ2-1; tentatively, D is TRBD2 (5 bases). The ends were cut back, 2 bases at V and 13 bases at J, with 9 bases in the middle. The CDR3 runs 11 residues. Germline V gives CDR1 SGHTA, CDR2 FQGNSA. DNA for the CDR3: TGTGCCAGCAGCTTAATCGGGGAACAGTTCTTC. It is translated as CASSLIGEQFF.

The chain carries TRBV7-9 and TRBJ2-7, with 8 positions matching TRBD1. This CDR3 has 17 amino acids. The germline CDR1 and CDR2 sequences are SEHNR and FQNEAQ (reference sequence). Trimming removed 2 bases from V and 0 bases from J; junction bases left unmatched: 9. The CDR3 DNA follows: TGTGCCAGCAGCTTAACTTTGGGGACAGGATACTCCTACGAGCAGTACTTC. This translates into CASSLTLGTGYSYEQYF.

The chain carries TRBV2 and TRBJ2-4; no clear D gene. V lost 0 bases and J 0 bases, leaving 12 bases between the germline ends. Germline lookup yields CDR1 SNHLY and CDR2 FYNNEI. CDR3 length: 17 amino acids. The CDR3 DNA follows: TGTGCCAGCAGTGAAGCGCTTAGTTTCGGAGCCAAAAACATTCAGTACTTC. Translation gives CASSEALSFGAKNIQYF.

The chain couples TRBV28 to TRBJ2-2; tentative D call: TRBD2 (6 bases). V was shortened by 5 bases and J by 6 bases, with 19 bases between the two germline ends. Per germline, CDR1 MDHEN and CDR2 SYDVKM. This CDR3 has 16 residues. The CDR3, as DNA: TGTGCCAGCAGTCCCCTCAATCTAGCGCACCCCGGGGAGCTGTTTTTT. Translated: CASSPLNLAHPGELFF.

This chain joins TRBV25-1 and TRBJ1-3, with unresolved D. Per germline, CDR1 MGHDK and CDR2 SYGVNS. Trimming left V 3 bases short and J 3 bases short, with 9 bases between. CDR3 length: 14 residues. The CDR3 loop reads CASSETSFGNTIYF. CDR3 bases: TGTGCCAGCAGTGAGACCAGCTTTGGAAACACCATATATTTT.